One sample yielded the 14 T cell receptor beta chains listed below, sequenced in a study of long-term antiretroviral therapy in people with HIV. immunoSEQ v3.0 was run at survey level. Here immunoSEQ multiplex PCR was the method, and the copy in TCRdb shows in-frame clones only, minus some. The profile shows roughly 33,000 clones, 97% of them singletons. Sample: unsorted PBMCs, taken 6.9 years after starting antiretroviral therapy. The receptors were sampled from a man aged 25-45 years with HIV.

The chain has TRBV6-1 and TRBJ2-2, with 7 bases lining up with TRBD2. Germline values: CDR1 MNHNS, CDR2 SASEGT. CDR3 size: 15 residues. V lost 7 bases, J lost 2 bases, and 7 bases stayed unmatched. CDR3 DNA: TGTGCCAGCACCATCAGCGGGGTTAACACCGGGGAGCTGTTTTTT. Translated, it gives CASTISGVNTGELFF.

This clone was observed once. The chain joins TRBV6-5 to TRBJ2-7; D remains unclear. The CDR3 loop spans 13 amino acids. V shed 2 bases and J shed 9 bases, with 14 bases lying between them. Germline loops: CDR1 MNHEY, CDR2 SVGAGI. The CDR3 sequence is CASSYGTSARQYF. In DNA, the CDR3 is TGTGCCAGCAGTTACGGTACGTCAGCGAGGCAGTACTTC.

The chain couples TRBV20-1 to TRBJ2-1; D unclear. From germline, CDR1 is DFQATT and CDR2 SNEGSKA (reference sequence). Trimming stripped 6 bases from V and 7 bases from J, with 10 bases between. The CDR3 runs 11 residues. CDR3 amino acids: CSALEKNEQFF. In DNA form, the CDR3 reads TGCAGTGCCCTCGAAAAGAATGAGCAGTTCTTC.

The V gene is TRBV5-4, the J gene TRBJ2-7; TRBD1 aligns across 8 bases. The CDR3 length is 14 residues. Germline CDR1 is SGHNT and CDR2 is YYREEE (reference sequence). After removal of 3 bases from V and 3 bases from J, the junction contained 5 bases not matched to a gene. The CDR3 DNA is TGTGCCAGCAGCTCGGGGGACAGGATCTACGAGCAGTACTTC. Protein product: CASSSGDRIYEQYF.

The gene calls are TRBV19 and TRBJ2-2; 7 nucleotides agree with TRBD1. The CDR3 sequence is 16 residues long. The germline V gene has CDR1 LNHDA and CDR2 SQIVND (reference sequence). The V segment lost 5 bases and the J segment 7 bases; nucleotides outside the gene matches: 13. Here the CDR3 DNA reads TGTGCCAGTAGTGGGTGGATGACAGGGAAATACGGGGAGCTGTTTTTT. Translation: CASSGWMTGKYGELFF.

This chain joins TRBV10-3 and TRBJ2-3, with 8 bases matching TRBD2. V gave up 8 bases and J gave up 4 bases; unmatched junction bases: 17. The germline CDR1 and CDR2 sequences are ENHRY and SYGVKD. The CDR3 is 17 residues long. CDR3: CAIGGSFREGRPDTQYF. In DNA form, the CDR3 reads TGTGCCATCGGGGGTTCATTTCGGGAGGGCCGGCCAGATACGCAGTATTTT.

V gene TRBV9 combines with J gene TRBJ2-1; 11 bases are a match to TRBD2. The CDR3 sequence is 15 residues long. The J segment lost 4 bases and the V segment lost 3 bases, leaving 3 bases of the junction unmatched. Germline CDR1 reads SGDLS; CDR2 reads YYNGEE. The CDR3 coding sequence is TGTGCCAGCAGCGGGCTAGCGGGGGGATACAATGAGCAGTTCTTC. Residues: CASSGLAGGYNEQFF.

The rearrangement uses TRBV11-2 and TRBJ2-7; D may be TRBD2 (5 bases). Trimming removed 5 bases at V and 2 bases at J, with 13 bases between. This CDR3 spans 14 amino acids. Per the germline V gene, CDR1 is SGHAT and CDR2 is FQNNGV. CDR3 DNA sequence: TGTGCCAGCAGCGGTGGGAGTGGGCCCTACGAGCAGTACTTC. Protein sequence: CASSGGSGPYEQYF.

This rearrangement joins TRBV29-1 to TRBJ2-5, with TRBD1 identical over 9 bases. The V gene end was trimmed by 1 base and the J gene end by 9 bases; junction bases not matched to a gene: 9. CDR3 length equals 14 residues. Germline CDR1 is SQVTM and CDR2 is ANQGSEA. CDR3 sequence reads: CSVEGGTGKTAQYF. The CDR3 region has the DNA TGCAGCGTTGAAGGGGGGACAGGGAAGACGGCCCAGTACTTC.

V and J are TRBV21-1 and TRBJ1-4. TRBV21-1 is termed a pseudogene. The CDR3 has 15 amino acids. Written as DNA, the CDR3 is TGTGCCAGCAGCAGCACCTTCTCGTCGAATGAAAAACTGTTTTTT. Translation gives CASSSTFSSNEKLFF.

This sequence joins TRBV6-5 and TRBJ1-1; unclear D gene. CDR3 length: 13 residues. Trimming removed 2 bases from V and 0 bases from J, with 4 bases in between. Germline CDR1 MNHEY, CDR2 SVGAGI. In DNA form, the CDR3 reads TGTGCCAGCAGTTACGGGATGAACACTGAAGCTTTCTTT. Protein: CASSYGMNTEAFF.

The V and J genes are TRBV7-5 and TRBJ2-2; no DNA check was done on the table's D call, TRBD1. TRBV7-5 is given as a pseudogene. This CDR3 contains 15 residues. CDR3 sequence reads: CARSLWPTPTGELFF. CDR3 coding DNA: TGTGCCAGAAGCTTATGGCCAACACCCACCGGGGAGCTGTTTTTT.

The chain is built from TRBV27 and TRBJ2-1, with TRBD2 matching over 9 bases. The germline gives CDR1 MNHEY, CDR2 SMNVEV (reference sequence). V lost 8 bases, J lost 8 bases, and 13 bases stayed unmatched. This CDR3 spans 15 amino acids. CDR3 coding DNA: TGTGCCAGCTCCTCCCACAGTAGCGGGAGCCATGAGCAGTTCTTC. Encoded protein: CASSSHSSGSHEQFF.

The CDR3, as DNA: TGCAGCGTTGAGGTGCCCACTGGAAACACCATATATTTT. It codes for CSVEVPTGNTIYF. The V call is TRBV29-1, the J call TRBJ1-3; no definite D call. Germline-derived CDR1 and CDR2 are SQVTM and ANQGSEA. CDR3 length: 13 residues. V gave up 3 bases and J gave up 2 bases, with 8 bases separating them.